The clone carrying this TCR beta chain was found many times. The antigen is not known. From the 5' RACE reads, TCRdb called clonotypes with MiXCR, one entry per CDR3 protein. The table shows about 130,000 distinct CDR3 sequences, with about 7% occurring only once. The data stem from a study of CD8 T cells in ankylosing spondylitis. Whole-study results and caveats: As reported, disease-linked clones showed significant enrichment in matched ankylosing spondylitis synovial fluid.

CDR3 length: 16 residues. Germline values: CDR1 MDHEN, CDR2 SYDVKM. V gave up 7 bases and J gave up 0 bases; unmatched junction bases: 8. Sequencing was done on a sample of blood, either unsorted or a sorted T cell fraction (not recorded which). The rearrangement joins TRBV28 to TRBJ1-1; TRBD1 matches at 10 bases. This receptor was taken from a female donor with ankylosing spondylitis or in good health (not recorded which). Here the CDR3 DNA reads TGTGCCAGCACTCAGGAGGGACAGGGGATGAACACTGAAGCTTTCTTT. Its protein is CASTQEGQGMNTEAFF.